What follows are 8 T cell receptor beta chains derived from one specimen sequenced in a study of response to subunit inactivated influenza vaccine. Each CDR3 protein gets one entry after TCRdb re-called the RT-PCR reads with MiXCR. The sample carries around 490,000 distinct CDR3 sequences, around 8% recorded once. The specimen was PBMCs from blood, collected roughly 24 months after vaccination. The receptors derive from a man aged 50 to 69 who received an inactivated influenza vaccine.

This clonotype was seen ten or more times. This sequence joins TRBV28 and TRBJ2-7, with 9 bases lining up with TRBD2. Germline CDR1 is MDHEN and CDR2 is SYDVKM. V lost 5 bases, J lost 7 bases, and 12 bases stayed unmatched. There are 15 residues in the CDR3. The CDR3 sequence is CASSLTPGLAKEQYF. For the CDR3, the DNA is TGTGCCAGCAGTCTCACACCGGGACTAGCTAAAGAGCAGTACTTC.

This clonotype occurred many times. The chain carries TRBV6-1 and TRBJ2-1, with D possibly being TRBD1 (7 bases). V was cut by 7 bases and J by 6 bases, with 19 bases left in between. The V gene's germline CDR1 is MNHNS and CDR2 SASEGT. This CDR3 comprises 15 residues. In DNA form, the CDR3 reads TGTGCCAGCACCCCGTGGACAGGCGGGGTCAATGAGCAGTTCTTC. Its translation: CASTPWTGGVNEQFF.

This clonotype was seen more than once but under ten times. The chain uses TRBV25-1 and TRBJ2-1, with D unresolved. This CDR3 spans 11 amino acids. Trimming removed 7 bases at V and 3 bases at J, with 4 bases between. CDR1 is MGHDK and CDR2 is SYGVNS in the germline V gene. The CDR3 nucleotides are TGTGCCAGCATGGACTACAATGAGCAGTTCTTC. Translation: CASMDYNEQFF.

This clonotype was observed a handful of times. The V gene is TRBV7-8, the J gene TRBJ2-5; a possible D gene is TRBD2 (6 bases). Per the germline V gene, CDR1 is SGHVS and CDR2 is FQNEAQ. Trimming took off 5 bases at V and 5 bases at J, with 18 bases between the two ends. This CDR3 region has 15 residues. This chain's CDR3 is CASSPPTRAGETQYF. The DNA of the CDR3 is TGTGCCAGCAGCCCGCCGACTAGGGCGGGGGAGACCCAGTACTTC. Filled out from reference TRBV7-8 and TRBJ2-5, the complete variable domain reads GAGVSQSPRYKVAKRGQDVALRCDPISGHVSLFWYQQALGQGPEFLTYFQNEAQLDKSGLPSDRFFAERPEGSVSTLKIQRTQQEDSAVYLCASSPPTRAGETQYFGPGTRLLVL.

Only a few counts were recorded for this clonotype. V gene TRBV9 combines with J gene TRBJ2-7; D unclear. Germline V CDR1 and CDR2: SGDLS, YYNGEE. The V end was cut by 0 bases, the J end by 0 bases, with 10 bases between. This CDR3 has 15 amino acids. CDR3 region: CASSVASGYSYEQYF. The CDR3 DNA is TGTGCCAGCAGCGTAGCTAGTGGCTACTCCTACGAGCAGTACTTC.

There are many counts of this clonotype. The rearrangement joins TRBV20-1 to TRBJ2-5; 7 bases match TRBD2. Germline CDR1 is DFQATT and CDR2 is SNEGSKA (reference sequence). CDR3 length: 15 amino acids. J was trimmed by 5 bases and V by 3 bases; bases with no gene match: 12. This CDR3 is CSASPPAGVAETQYF. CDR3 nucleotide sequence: TGCAGTGCTAGTCCCCCGGCGGGGGTTGCGGAGACCCAGTACTTC.

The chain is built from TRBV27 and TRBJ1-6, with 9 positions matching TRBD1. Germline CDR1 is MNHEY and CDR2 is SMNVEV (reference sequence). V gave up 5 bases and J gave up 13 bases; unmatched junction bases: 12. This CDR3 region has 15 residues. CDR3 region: CASSPGQGKTSPLHF. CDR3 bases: TGTGCCAGCAGTCCAGGACAGGGGAAGACTTCGCCCCTCCACTTT.

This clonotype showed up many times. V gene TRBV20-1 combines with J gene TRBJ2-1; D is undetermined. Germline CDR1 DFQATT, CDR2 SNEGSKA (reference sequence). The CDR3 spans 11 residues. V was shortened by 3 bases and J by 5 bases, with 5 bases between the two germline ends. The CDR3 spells CSARSDNEQFF. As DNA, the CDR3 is TGCAGTGCTAGGTCGGACAATGAGCAGTTCTTC.